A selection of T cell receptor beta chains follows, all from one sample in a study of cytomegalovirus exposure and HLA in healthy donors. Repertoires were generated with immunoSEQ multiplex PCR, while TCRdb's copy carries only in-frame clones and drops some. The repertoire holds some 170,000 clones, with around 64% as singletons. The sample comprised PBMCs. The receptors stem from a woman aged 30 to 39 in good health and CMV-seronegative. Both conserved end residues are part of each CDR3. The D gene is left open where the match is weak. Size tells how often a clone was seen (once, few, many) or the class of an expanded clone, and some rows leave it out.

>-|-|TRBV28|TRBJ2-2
TGTGCCAGCAGCGTGCGCCCGGGTTCCAGCACCGGGGAGCTGTTTTTT
CASSVRPGSSTGELFF
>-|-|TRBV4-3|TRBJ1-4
TGCGCCAGCAGCCCGGTACTGGCAACTAATGAAAAACTGTTTTTT
CASSPVLATNEKLFF
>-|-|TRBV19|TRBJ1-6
TGTGCCAGTAACCTGGAGGGAAATTCACCCCTCCACTTT
CASNLEGNSPLHF
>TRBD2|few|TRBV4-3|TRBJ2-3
TGCGCCAGCAGCCAAACTGGGACTAGCGGGAGTGATACGCAGTATTTT
CASSQTGTSGSDTQYF
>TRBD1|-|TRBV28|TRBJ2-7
TGTGCCAGCAGTTTGGGGGACAGCTACGAGCAGTACTTC
CASSLGDSYEQYF
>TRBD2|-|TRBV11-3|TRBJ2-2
TGTGCCAGCAGCTTAAGGACTAGTATTTTAAGCGGGGAGCTGTTTTTT
CASSLRTSILSGELFF
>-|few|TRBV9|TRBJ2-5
TGTGCCAGCAGCGTATCAACAGAAGAGACCCAGTACTTC
CASSVSTEETQYF
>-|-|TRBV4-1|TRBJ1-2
TGCGCCAGCAGCCAAGATCGAGCTAACTATGGCTACCCCTTC
CASSQDRANYGYPF
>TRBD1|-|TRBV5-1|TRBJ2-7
TGCGCCAGCAGGCCGGGACAGGGCTCCTACGAGCAGTACTTC
CASRPGQGSYEQYF
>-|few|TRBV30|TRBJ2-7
TGTGCCTGGGGGGACAACGAGCAGTACTTC
CAWGDNEQYF
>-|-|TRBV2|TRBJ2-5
TGTGCCAGCAGCGGAGGAGGGTGGGAGACCCAGTACTTC
CASSGGGWETQYF
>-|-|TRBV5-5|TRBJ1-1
TGTGCCAGCAGCTTGGTCGCCGCGGAGAACACTGAAGCTTTCTTT
CASSLVAAENTEAFF
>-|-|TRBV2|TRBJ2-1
TGTGCCAGCAGTGACAGGGTCGGCTACAATGAGCAGTTCTTC
CASSDRVGYNEQFF
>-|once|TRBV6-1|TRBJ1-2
TGTGCCAGCAGTGAAAGGGGGGGTGACGGCTACACCTTC
CASSERGGDGYTF
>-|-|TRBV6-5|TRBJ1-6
TGTGCCAGCAGTTACTCAACAGGGCAATCACCCCTCCACTTT
CASSYSTGQSPLHF
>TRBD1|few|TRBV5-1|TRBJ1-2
TGCGCCAGCAGCCCGGGACAGTCTTTTGGCTACACCTTC
CASSPGQSFGYTF
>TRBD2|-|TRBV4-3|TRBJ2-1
TGCGCCAGCAGCCAAGATCTTGCTAGCGGGAGTAATGAGCAGTTCTTC
CASSQDLASGSNEQFF
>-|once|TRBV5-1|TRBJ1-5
TGCGCCAGCAGCTTGAGGGGAGGTGCAAATCAGCCCCAGCATTTT
CASSLRGGANQPQHF
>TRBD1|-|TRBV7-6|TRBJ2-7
TGTGCCAGCAGCTTAGACCCGGGACAGAGCTACGAGCAGTACTTC
CASSLDPGQSYEQYF
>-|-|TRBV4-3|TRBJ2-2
TGCGCCAGCAGCCCGGGGCGGGGAGCCGGGGAGCTGTTTTTT
CASSPGRGAGELFF
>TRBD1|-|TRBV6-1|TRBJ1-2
TGTGCCAGCAGTCCCGGGACAGAGTACTATGGCTACACCTTC
CASSPGTEYYGYTF
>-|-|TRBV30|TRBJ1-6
TGTGCCTGGAAGCGGGGGGTGAATTCACCCCTCCACTTT
CAWKRGVNSPLHF
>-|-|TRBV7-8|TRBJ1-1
TGTGCCAGCAGCATGTTGACAGGACTGGTGAACACTGAAGCTTTCTTT
CASSMLTGLVNTEAFF
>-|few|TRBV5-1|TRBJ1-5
TGCGCCAGCAGCTTGGGGGGGGTTGGCAATCAGCCCCAGCATTTT
CASSLGGVGNQPQHF
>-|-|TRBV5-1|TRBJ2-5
TGCGCCAGCAGCTTGGGGGGGGTTCGGGAGACCCAGTACTTC
CASSLGGVRETQYF
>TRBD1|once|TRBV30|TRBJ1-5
TGTGCCTGGAGTGCAGGACAGGGCAATCAGCCCCAGCATTTT
CAWSAGQGNQPQHF
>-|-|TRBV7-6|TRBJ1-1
TGTGCCAGCAGCCCAATACAGTTGAACACTGAAGCTTTCTTT
CASSPIQLNTEAFF
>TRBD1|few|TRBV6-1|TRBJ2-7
TGTGCCAGCAGTGACAAAACAGGGGGCATGTACGAGCAGTACTTC
CASSDKTGGMYEQYF
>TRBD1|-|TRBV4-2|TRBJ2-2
TGTGCCAGCAGCCAAGATGCCAGGGGGTTGGTGAACACCGGGGAGCTGTTTTTT
CASSQDARGLVNTGELFF
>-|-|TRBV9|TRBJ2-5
TGTGCCAGCAGCAAACAGGGAGGGGAAGAGACCCAGTACTTC
CASSKQGGEETQYF
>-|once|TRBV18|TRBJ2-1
TGTGCCAGCTTACGAGCCTCCTACAATGAGCAGTTCTTC
CASLRASYNEQFF
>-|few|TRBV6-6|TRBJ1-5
TGTGCCAGCAGTTACTGGCAGGCTAGCAATCAGCCCCAGCATTTT
CASSYWQASNQPQHF
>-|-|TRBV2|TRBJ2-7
TGTGCCAGCAGTGTCAGAGCGAGCTCCTACGAGCAGTACTTC
CASSVRASSYEQYF
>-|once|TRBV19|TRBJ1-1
TGTGCCAGTAGTATAGGAGAGGGGGAGGCTTTCTTT
CASSIGEGEAFF
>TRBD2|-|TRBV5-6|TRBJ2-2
TGTGCCAGCAGCTTGCGGCCTAGCGGCGGGGAGCTGTTTTTT
CASSLRPSGGELFF
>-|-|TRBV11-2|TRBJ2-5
TGTGCCAGCAGCTTAGATCTTTGGGGCCCTAGGGTAACCCAAGAGACCCAGTACTTC
CASSLDLWGPRVTQETQYF
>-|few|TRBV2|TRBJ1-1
TGTGCCAGCAGTGAACCGGGGTCGGTGAAAGCTTTCTTT
CASSEPGSVKAFF
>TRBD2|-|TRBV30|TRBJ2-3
TGTGCCTGGAGTGGGACTAGCCCAGATACGCAGTATTTT
CAWSGTSPDTQYF
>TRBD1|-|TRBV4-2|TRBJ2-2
TGTGCCAGCAGCCTTAGGACAGGGGTCGGGGAGCTGTTTTTT
CASSLRTGVGELFF
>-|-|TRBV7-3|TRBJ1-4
TGTGCCAGCAGCATTATACGGGGGGCTAATGAAAAACTGTTTTTT
CASSIIRGANEKLFF
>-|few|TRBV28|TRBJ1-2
TGTGCCAGCAGCCAACGGTCTTCCGGGTCCGCTGGCTACACCTTC
CASSQRSSGSAGYTF
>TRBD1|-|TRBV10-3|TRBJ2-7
TGTGCCATCAGCGGACAGGGAGAAATCGACGAGCAGTACTTC
CAISGQGEIDEQYF
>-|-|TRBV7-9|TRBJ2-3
TGTGCCAGCAGCCCCTCTAGCGTCGGCACAGATACGCAGTATTTT
CASSPSSVGTDTQYF
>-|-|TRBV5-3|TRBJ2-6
TGTGCCAGAAGCCGCGGGACGGAGCGCGCCAACTCTGGGGCCAACGTCCTGACTTTC
CARSRGTERANSGANVLTF
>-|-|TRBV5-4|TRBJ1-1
TGTGCCAGCAGCTTGGACAGGACCGGAGCTTTCTTT
CASSLDRTGAFF
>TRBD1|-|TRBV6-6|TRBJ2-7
TGTGCCAGCAACCTCGGACAGGGTGAGCACGAGCAGTACTTC
CASNLGQGEHEQYF
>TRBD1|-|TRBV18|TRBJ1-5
TGTGCCAGCTCTCACGTTGGGACAGAAGGAAGTATCCGAAATCAGCCCCAGCATTTT
CASSHVGTEGSIRNQPQHF
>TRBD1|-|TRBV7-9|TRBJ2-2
TGTGCCAGCAGCTTAGGTCTTGGGACAGGTACGATCAACACCGGGGAGCTGTTTTTT
CASSLGLGTGTINTGELFF
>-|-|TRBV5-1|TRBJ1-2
TGCGCCAGCAGCTTGGTGACGGAGAACTATGGCTACACCTTC
CASSLVTENYGYTF
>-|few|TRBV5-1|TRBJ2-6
TGCGCCAGCAGCTTAGGACTCTTCCCTGGGGCCAACGTCCTGACTTTC
CASSLGLFPGANVLTF
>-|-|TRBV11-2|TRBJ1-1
TGTGCCAGCAGCTTAGCCCCTCAGGCACCGGGGGCTTTCTTT
CASSLAPQAPGAFF
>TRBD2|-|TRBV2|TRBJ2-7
TGTGCCAGCATTGGACTAGCGGATACCTACGAGCAGTACTTC
CASIGLADTYEQYF